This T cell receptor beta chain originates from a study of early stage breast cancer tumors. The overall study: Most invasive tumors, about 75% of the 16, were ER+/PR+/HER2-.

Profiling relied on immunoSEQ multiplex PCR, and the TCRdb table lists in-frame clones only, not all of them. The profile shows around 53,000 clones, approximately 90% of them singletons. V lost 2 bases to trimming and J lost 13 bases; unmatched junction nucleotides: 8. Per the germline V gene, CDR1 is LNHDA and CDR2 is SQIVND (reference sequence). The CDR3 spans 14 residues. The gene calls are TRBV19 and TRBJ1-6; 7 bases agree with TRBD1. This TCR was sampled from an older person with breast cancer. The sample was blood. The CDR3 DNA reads TGTGCCAGTAGTATATTGCAGGGGGTCGGCCCCCTCCACTTT. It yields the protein CASSILQGVGPLHF.